This TCR beta chain was sequenced during a study of cytomegalovirus exposure and HLA in healthy donors. About the study: From donors who were HLA-typed, an early data release held 75 million to 85 million unique TCRs.

Use of 60 Vbeta and 13 Jbeta primers characterized the PCR. Clones were sequenced by immunoSEQ multiplex PCR, and TCRdb holds only the in-frame ones, with some missing. This table has around 180,000 clones, around three quarters appearing once. V lost 5 bases and J lost 7; bases outside the gene matches: 5. The germline V gene has CDR1 GTSNPN and CDR2 SVGIG (reference sequence). The CDR3 is 12 amino acids. The sequencing sample was made of PBMCs. The TCR sequence derives from a man aged 35 to 55 in good health and CMV-seronegative. This rearrangement joins TRBV30 to TRBJ1-2, with TRBD1 identical over 9 bases. CDR3 region: CAWDRGEGGYTF. CDR3 nucleotide sequence: TGTGCCTGGGACAGGGGGGAGGGTGGCTACACCTTC.